One TCR beta chain is described in this entry. V lost 11 bases to trimming and J lost 0 bases, with 17 bases between them. The CDR3 is 15 amino acids. Germline V CDR1 and CDR2: LNHDA, SQIVND (reference sequence). This sample stems from a study of blood T cell repertoires in COVID-19. Study background: Donors in the United States, Italy and Spain gave samples during acute or convalescent COVID-19. From T cells, B-cell-depleted T cells, or PBMCs came the material, which was cDNA or gDNA.

In the original analysis: How many nucleated cells were present was estimated from reference gene primer amplification. Sequencing was performed with immunoSEQ multiplex PCR; in TCRdb, only in-frame clones are kept and a portion is missing. That table supplies the V and J calls and clone size; D and trimming were determined from the DNA. The table has roughly 170,000 clones, approximately 85% seen once. The receptor comes from a man aged 40-49 years who had recovered from COVID-19. This chain joins TRBV19 and TRBJ1-5; D might be TRBD1 (5 bases). The sequenced sample was peripheral blood. The CDR3 loop reads CAVRDGGGSNQPQHF. The CDR3 bases are TGTGCCGTTCGGGACGGCGGGGGTAGCAATCAGCCCCAGCATTTT.